The clone carrying this TCR beta chain was counted only a few times. The entry originates in a study of CD8 T cells in ankylosing spondylitis. Per the germline V gene, CDR1 is MDHEN and CDR2 is SYDVKM. Trimming at V came to 0 bases and at J to 5 bases, leaving 8 bases not matched to a gene. The CDR3 is made up of 17 amino acids. TCR beta libraries were made by quantitative 5'-RACE with molecular barcodes. One entry per CDR3 protein results from TCRdb running MiXCR on the 5' RACE reads. This repertoire shows approximately 39,000 distinct CDR3 sequences, about 11% found once; its top ten account for 20% to 25%.

The sequenced sample consisted of synovial fluid, either unsorted or a sorted T cell fraction (not recorded which). The origin of this receptor is a male donor with ankylosing spondylitis. The V and J genes are TRBV28 and TRBJ2-5; 11 bases agree with TRBD2. CDR3 nucleotide sequence: TGTGCCAGCAGTTTATGGGGGACTAGCGGCCGAGGGGAGACCCAGTACTTC. Translation gives CASSLWGTSGRGETQYF.